This TCR beta chain was sequenced in a study of CD8 T cells in ankylosing spondylitis. The CDR3 sequence is 14 residues long. Looked up from germline, CDR1 is DFQATT and CDR2 is SNEGSKA (reference sequence). The V end was cut by 5 bases, the J end by 1 base, with 15 bases between. As concerns this clonotype: Its antigen remains unidentified.

Molecular-barcoded quantitative 5'-RACE produced these TCR beta libraries. MiXCR, applied by TCRdb to the 5' RACE reads, yields one record per CDR3 protein. The sample has 340,000 or so distinct CDR3 sequences; roughly 14% are singletons. Study-level results: As for the disease-linked clones, they showed a CD8+ phenotype and occurred at relatively low frequencies in peripheral blood. Disease-associated clones were reportedly significantly overrepresented in matched ankylosing spondylitis synovial fluid.

Sequenced material: blood, either unsorted or a sorted T cell fraction (not recorded which). The V gene is TRBV20-1, the J gene TRBJ2-7; no clear D. The sequence came from a male donor with ankylosing spondylitis or in good health (not recorded which). CDR3 in amino acids: CSAVYPLRSYEQYF. The CDR3, as DNA: TGCAGTGCTGTCTATCCCCTGAGGTCCTACGAGCAGTACTTC.